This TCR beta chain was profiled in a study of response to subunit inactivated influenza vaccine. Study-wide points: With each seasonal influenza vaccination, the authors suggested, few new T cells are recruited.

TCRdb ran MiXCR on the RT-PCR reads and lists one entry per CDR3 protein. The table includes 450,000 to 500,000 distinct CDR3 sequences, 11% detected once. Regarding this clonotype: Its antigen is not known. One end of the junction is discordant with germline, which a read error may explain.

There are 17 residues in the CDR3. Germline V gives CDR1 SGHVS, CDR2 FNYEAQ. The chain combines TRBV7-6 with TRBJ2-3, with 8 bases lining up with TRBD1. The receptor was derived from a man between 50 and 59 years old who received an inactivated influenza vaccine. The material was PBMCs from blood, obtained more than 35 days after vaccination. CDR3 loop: CGSSLIQGAGGTDTQYF. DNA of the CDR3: TGTGGCAGCAGCTTAATTCAGGGGGCCGGAGGCACAGATACGCAGTATTTT.